The T cell receptor (beta chain) under discussion was sequenced for a study of blood T cell repertoires in COVID-19. Produced via immunoSEQ multiplex PCR; TCRdb's table is partial and in-frame only. Here the sample spans a few hundred thousand clones, about nine tenths being singletons. This CDR3 region has 16 residues. CDR1 and CDR2 from the germline V gene are MNHNY and SVGAGI (reference sequence). The germline V and J ends were trimmed by 2 bases and 5 bases, with 17 bases remaining between them. This chain joins TRBV6-6 and TRBJ2-3; a possible D gene is TRBD2 (5 bases). The sequenced sample consisted of peripheral blood. The clonotype comes from a man aged 18-30 years with active or convalescent COVID-19. CDR3 nucleotides: TGTGCCAGCAGTTACCAACGTGGAGGCCAACAAGATACGCAGTATTTT. It specifies CASSYQRGGQQDTQYF.